The clone carrying this TCR beta chain was recorded at least ten times. The antigen is unknown. The sample comes from a study of neurological immune-mediated disorders. Findings and caveats of the study: Across subjects, no CDR3 amino acid sequence appeared in expanded clones of more than one subject, a finding that suggested private repertoires in all groups.

The germline V gene has CDR1 LGHDT and CDR2 YNNKEL (reference sequence). The CDR3 is 15 amino acids. J was trimmed by 1 base and V by 3 bases; bases with no gene match: 5. One entry per CDR3 protein, called by TCRdb with MiXCR from the 5' RACE reads. The sample lists 20,000 to 30,000 distinct CDR3 sequences, over 10% occurring once. Sequences were obtained from PBMCs. The sequence was obtained from a woman aged 40 to 50 with HTLV-1-associated myelopathy (HAM/TSP). The chain joins TRBV3-1 to TRBJ1-2, with 7 nucleotides matching TRBD1. The CDR3: CASSHRDRVNYGYTF. Written as DNA, the CDR3 is TGTGCCAGCAGCCATAGGGACAGAGTTAACTATGGCTACACCTTC.